The rows below give T cell receptor beta chains drawn from one sample of a study of cytomegalovirus exposure and HLA in healthy donors. Method: immunoSEQ multiplex PCR; TCRdb's copy keeps in-frame clones and lacks some. The top ten clones hold around 10% of a sample with 160,000 or so clones, 82% of them seen once. Sequencing used PBMCs. All receptors derive from a man over 45 in good health and CMV-seropositive. The CDR3 runs from the conserved cysteine through the conserved F or W. The D gene is left open where the match is weak. Part of the rows lack a size; the others show once, few, many or a class for expanded clones.

CASIPGHSGLAGSYEQYF	TGCGCCAGCATACCGGGACATTCGGGACTAGCGGGGTCCTACGAGCAGTACTTC	TRBV5-1	TRBJ2-7	TRBD2	.
CASSERTGGSYGYTF	TGTGCCAGCAGTGAGCGGACAGGGGGATCCTATGGCTACACCTTC	TRBV2	TRBJ1-2	TRBD1	.
CASSIDRENGNTIYF	TGCGCCAGCAGCATCGACAGGGAAAATGGAAACACCATATATTTT	TRBV5-1	TRBJ1-3	TRBD1	.
CASSLAGLVHQPQHF	TGTGCCAGCAGCTTGGCAGGGCTAGTTCATCAGCCCCAGCATTTT	TRBV7-3	TRBJ1-5	.	.
CAISESRESYNEQFF	TGTGCCATCAGTGAGTCGAGGGAGTCCTACAATGAGCAGTTCTTC	TRBV10-3	TRBJ2-1	.	.
CASSQDRNSNEKLFF	TGCGCCAGCAGCCAAGACAGAAATTCTAATGAAAAACTGTTTTTT	TRBV4-3	TRBJ1-4	.	.
CASSLGAGHNEQFF	TGCGCCAGCAGCTTGGGGGCGGGGCACAATGAGCAGTTCTTC	TRBV5-1	TRBJ2-1	.	.
CASSLAGGSTDTQYF	TGTGCCAGCAGCTTAGCGGGGGGTAGCACAGATACGCAGTATTTT	TRBV11-3	TRBJ2-3	TRBD2	.
CASSDSVEAFF	TGTGCCAGCAGTGATTCGGTTGAAGCTTTCTTT	TRBV6-1	TRBJ1-1	.	.
CASSLGGQGHYNEQFF	TGTGCCAGCAGCTTAGGGGGACAGGGGCACTACAATGAGCAGTTCTTC	TRBV11-3	TRBJ2-1	TRBD1	.
CASTQGEWGYGYTF	TGTGCCAGCACCCAGGGGGAGTGGGGCTATGGCTACACCTTC	TRBV6-6	TRBJ1-2	TRBD1	.
CATSRFHQGIEQFF	TGTGCCACCAGCAGGTTCCACCAGGGGATTGAGCAGTTCTTC	TRBV15	TRBJ2-1	.	.
CAISEGTSGRSYNEQFF	TGTGCCATCAGTGAGGGGACTAGCGGGAGATCCTACAATGAGCAGTTCTTC	TRBV10-3	TRBJ2-1	TRBD2	.
CASSRYYGGRVGNQPQHF	TGTGCCAGCAGCCGATATTATGGGGGCAGGGTAGGCAATCAGCCCCAGCATTTT	TRBV5-6	TRBJ1-5	.	once
CASSLYRERSYEQYF	TGTGCCAGCAGCTTGTATCGGGAGAGGTCCTACGAGCAGTACTTC	TRBV5-6	TRBJ2-7	.	.
CASTSGGVRTQYF	TGTGCCAGCACCTCGGGGGGGGTACGGACCCAGTACTTC	TRBV28	TRBJ2-5	TRBD2	once
CASSQGTGGNSPLHF	TGTGCCAGCAGCCAAGGGACAGGGGGGAATTCACCCCTCCACTTT	TRBV14	TRBJ1-6	TRBD1	.
CASSQGPGLRQPQHF	TGTGCCAGCAGCCAAGGTCCGGGACTAAGGCAGCCCCAGCATTTT	TRBV28	TRBJ1-5	.	.
CASSPQGLAGDEQYF	TGTGCCAGCAGTCCCCAGGGACTAGCGGGGGACGAGCAGTACTTC	TRBV28	TRBJ2-7	TRBD2	.
CASSLPGRDTYEQYF	TGTGCCAGCAGCTTGCCCGGCAGGGATACCTACGAGCAGTACTTC	TRBV5-4	TRBJ2-7	.	.
CASRGGAVEKLFF	TGTGCCAGCAGGGGGGGGGCTGTTGAAAAACTGTTTTTT	TRBV28	TRBJ1-4	.	.
CASSLPRSRDSHSELFF	TGTGCCAGCAGTTTACCCCGAAGCAGGGACTCCCATTCGGAGCTGTTTTTT	TRBV27	TRBJ2-2	.	.
CASRQGRLTGELFF	TGCGCCAGCAGGCAGGGTCGGTTAACCGGGGAGCTGTTTTTT	TRBV5-1	TRBJ2-2	.	.
CASSETGDAYEQYF	TGTGCCAGTAGTGAGACAGGGGACGCCTACGAGCAGTACTTC	TRBV19	TRBJ2-7	TRBD1	once
CASSLALGTLSYEQYF	TGTGCCAGCAGCTTAGCGTTAGGGACTTTAAGCTACGAGCAGTACTTC	TRBV7-3	TRBJ2-7	.	.
CASSPQGADTQYF	TGTGCCAGCAGTCCACAGGGGGCAGATACGCAGTATTTT	TRBV27	TRBJ2-3	TRBD1	few
CASSVSGGNYNEQFF	TGTGCCAGCAGCGTTAGCGGGGGGAATTACAATGAGCAGTTCTTC	TRBV9	TRBJ2-1	TRBD2	.
CASSVTGREQFF	TGTGCCAGCAGCGTAACCGGGAGGGAGCAGTTCTTC	TRBV9	TRBJ2-1	TRBD2	.
CASSATLNSVFFF	TGTGCCAGCAGTGCTACCCTTAACAGTGTTTTCTTTTTC	TRBV6-4	TRBJ1-2	.	.
CASSQGTGPYEQYF	TGCGCCAGCAGCCAGGGGACAGGACCCTACGAGCAGTACTTC	TRBV4-3	TRBJ2-7	TRBD1	.
CASSRQGAAAGANVLTF	TGTGCCAGTAGTCGACAGGGGGCTGCGGCTGGGGCCAACGTCCTGACTTTC	TRBV19	TRBJ2-6	TRBD1	.
CASSQLNGGSRSFF	TGCGCCAGCAGCCAACTTAATGGCGGGTCAAGATCTTTCTTT	TRBV4-1	TRBJ1-1	.	.
CASSYRDSSYEQYF	TGCGCCAGCAGCTACCGGGACAGCTCCTACGAGCAGTACTTC	TRBV5-1	TRBJ2-7	TRBD1	.
CASSTISTQSSYEQYF	TGTGCCAGCAGTACGATTTCTACACAGAGCTCCTACGAGCAGTACTTC	TRBV28	TRBJ2-7	.	.
CASSLDSGGTGELFF	TGCGCCAGCAGCTTGGATAGCGGGGGTACCGGGGAGCTGTTTTTT	TRBV5-1	TRBJ2-2	TRBD2	once
CSAGLAKNIQYF	TGCAGCGCCGGACTAGCCAAAAACATTCAGTACTTC	TRBV29-1	TRBJ2-4	.	.
CASGTELNTEAFF	TGCGCCAGCGGGACAGAACTCAACACTGAAGCTTTCTTT	TRBV5-1	TRBJ1-1	TRBD1	.
CASSLQEADTQYF	TGTGCCAGCAGCCTTCAGGAGGCGGATACGCAGTATTTT	TRBV11-2	TRBJ2-3	.	.
CASSPNAGYNEQFF	TGTGCCAGCTCACCGAATGCGGGGTACAATGAGCAGTTCTTC	TRBV18	TRBJ2-1	.	.
CASSPGGNTIYF	TGTGCCAGCAGCCCGGGGGGAAACACCATATATTTT	TRBV7-9	TRBJ1-3	.	.
CASSRTSLPGNPGISYEQYF	TGTGCCAGCTCACGTACCTCTCTTCCCGGGAACCCGGGGATCTCCTACGAGCAGTACTTC	TRBV18	TRBJ2-7	.	.
CSVGAGWDRVGTEAFF	TGCAGCGTCGGAGCCGGATGGGACAGGGTGGGTACTGAAGCTTTCTTT	TRBV29-1	TRBJ1-1	TRBD1	.
CASTRDRDFYGYTF	TGTGCCAGTACGCGGGACAGGGATTTCTATGGCTACACCTTC	TRBV19	TRBJ1-2	TRBD1	.
CASSLGGGSRYEQYF	TGTGCCAGCAGCTTGGGAGGGGGTAGTAGGTACGAGCAGTACTTC	TRBV5-5	TRBJ2-7	.	.
CATHNPLEFGIYF	TGTGCCACGCATAACCCGCTCGAGTTTGGCATATATTTT	TRBV6-5	TRBJ1-3	.	.
CASSLGLVDTGELFF	TGTGCCAGCAGTCTAGGACTAGTAGACACCGGGGAGCTGTTTTTT	TRBV9	TRBJ2-2	TRBD2	few
CAWSAEWSEQYF	TGTGCCTGGAGTGCCGAATGGAGCGAGCAGTACTTC	TRBV30	TRBJ2-7	.	.
CASSPRTGGSYEQYF	TGCGCCAGCAGCCCAAGGACAGGGGGCTCCTACGAGCAGTACTTC	TRBV5-1	TRBJ2-7	TRBD1	.
CASSLDFISEAFF	TGTGCCAGCAGCTTAGACTTCATCTCTGAAGCTTTCTTT	TRBV7-2	TRBJ1-1	.	few